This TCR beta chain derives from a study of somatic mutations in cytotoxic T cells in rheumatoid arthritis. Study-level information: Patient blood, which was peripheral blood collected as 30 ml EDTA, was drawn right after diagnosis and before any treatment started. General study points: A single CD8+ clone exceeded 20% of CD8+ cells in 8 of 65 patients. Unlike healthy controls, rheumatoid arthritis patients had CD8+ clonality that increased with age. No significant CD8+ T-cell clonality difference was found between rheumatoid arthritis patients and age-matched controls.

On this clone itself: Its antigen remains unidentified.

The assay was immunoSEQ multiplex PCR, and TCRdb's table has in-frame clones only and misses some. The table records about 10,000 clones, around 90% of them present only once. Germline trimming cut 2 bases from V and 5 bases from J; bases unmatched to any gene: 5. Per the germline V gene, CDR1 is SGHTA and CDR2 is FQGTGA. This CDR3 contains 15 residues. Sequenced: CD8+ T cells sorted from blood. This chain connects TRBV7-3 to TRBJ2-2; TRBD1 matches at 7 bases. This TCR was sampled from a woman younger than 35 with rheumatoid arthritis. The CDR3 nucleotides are TGTGCCAGCAGCTTACGGACAGGCACAACCGGGGAGCTGTTTTTT. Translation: CASSLRTGTTGELFF.